This T cell receptor beta chain was recorded in a study of CD8+ T cells in alopecia areata listed by TCRdb under 2018. Notes on the research overall: Treated patients were enrolled in an open-label pilot trial of oral tofacitinib at 5 to 10 mg twice daily for moderate-to-severe alopecia areata. The study used high-throughput TCRbeta sequencing to examine T cell clonal expansion in alopecia areata, in both the C3H/HeJ mouse model and human patients. Clonality in the scalp was compared among normal scalp (n=4), patchy alopecia areata scalp (n=8), and alopecia totalis/universalis scalp (n=8). TCRbeta CDR3 regions were amplified by immunoSEQ multiplex PCR with 35 Vbeta forward and 13 Jbeta reverse primers. RNA was obtained with the PAXgene miRNA kit for fixed scalp, the miRNeasy kit for PBMCs, and the RNeasy kit for mouse skin. In humans, TCRbeta sequencing was performed on scalp tissue and on sorted CD4+ and CD8+ peripheral blood T cells from healthy controls and from patients with patchy or totalis/universalis alopecia areata. The SALT score, which quantifies the percentage of affected scalp surface area, was used to measure disease severity in treated patients. Tofacitinib was administered for 6 to 18 months, and 6 months of follow-up off drug were then conducted to assess delayed response and recurrence. Biopsies were taken from tofacitinib-treated patients at baseline and at 4 and 24 weeks of treatment, and a later scalp biopsy was taken in several of the tofacitinib-treated patients. Broader findings and caveats from the paper: Because the treated cohort was small and included a single nonresponder, larger studies are needed to assess links between baseline CD8+ expansion and response. Tofacitinib significantly lowered scalp clonality and the number of expanded CD8+ clones among the top 100 scalp clones. Shared TCR sequences between patients were less evident than in mice, which may be partly attributable to HLA diversity in the patient population. Many expanded lesional clones were found to persist in scalp and blood during tofacitinib treatment, and relapse after treatment cessation may be partly explained by this persistence. Compared with normal scalp, lesional scalp, particularly in alopecia totalis/universalis, had higher clonality and more expanded CD8+ clones, which suggests antigenic drive. Unlike mouse skin, which is dominated by gammadelta T cells, normal human skin has resident alphabeta T cells that are also sequenced, and this complicates analysis of the scalp TCR repertoire.

The sample's time point label is to be understood as: about 25 weeks on oral tofacitinib. In light of the paper, this sample's treatment or condition label describes: oral pan-JAK inhibitor, 5-10 mg twice daily. Lesional scalp punch biopsies and peripheral blood were obtained from alopecia areata patients. PBMCs were isolated by density centrifugation and stained for CD3, CD4 and CD8, after which CD4+ and CD8+ T cells were sorted on a FACSAria. The receptor library was made with the immunoSEQ multiplex PCR assay. To provide template for TCR sequencing, every sample had RNA extracted and reverse transcribed into cDNA. SuperScript III was used to make first-strand cDNA, primed with a 2:1 mix of oligo-dT and random hexamers. Amplification bias was assessed with a synthetic immune receptor repertoire, and residual bias was removed computationally. The authors' analysis ran thus. Raw reads were preprocessed to remove errors, and CDR3 was defined according to IMGT conventions as the region from the conserved cysteine to phenylalanine. Clonality was calculated as 1 minus Shannon entropy normalized by log2 of the number of productive unique TCRs. CD4 or CD8 identity of scalp clones was inferred by cross-referencing scalp TCRbeta sequences with sorted blood CD4 and CD8 repertoires. TCRdb re-hosts the immuneACCESS table, in-frame sequences only. Its copies lack some clones; in the studies checked, an unresolved V gene accounts for under half of them, and the cause for the rest is not known. V, J and clone size derive from that table, while D and trimming were established from the DNA sequence. Recorded for this sample are fewer than 350,000 clones; 58% of them occurred a single time. The ten largest account for 1.8% of the sample.

Trimming at the junction amounts to 0 bases on V and 6 bases on J, and the germline ends lie 15 bases apart. From its cysteine to its phenylalanine, the CDR3 spans 15 amino acids. Only CDR3 DNA remains: 45 bases, in frame from the first base. The germline V gene gives CDR1 as SGHRS and CDR2 as YFSETQ. About this clone itself: Its antigen is still unknown. Base-call qualities are not available, and no considerably larger clone is one nucleotide away.

The receptor chain draws on TRBV5-1 and TRBJ1-1; no D gene is confidently identified. The receptor was derived from a human donor with alopecia areata. The sequenced sample was CD4+ T cells sorted from blood, obtained at week 24, from a patient treated with tofacitinib. The CDR3 region reads CASSLDGRERAEAFF. The sequenced DNA: TGCGCCAGCAGCTTGGATGGGAGGGAGAGGGCTGAAGCTTTCTTT.